The source of this T cell receptor beta chain is a study of shared clonotypes between healthy human individuals. As regards this clone: The target antigen is unknown.

Produced via immunoSEQ multiplex PCR; TCRdb's table is partial and in-frame only. The sample lists about 2.4 million clones; more than 85% were seen once. Findings and limits, study-wide: The study found about 5% of naive CD4 clonotypes shared across a few donors.

V trimming: 3 bases; J trimming: 2 bases; junction bases outside the gene matches: 3. This CDR3 contains 16 residues. Looked up from germline, CDR1 is LNHDA and CDR2 is SQIVND (reference sequence). This chain links TRBV19 with TRBJ2-1; TRBD2 matches at 11 bases. The TCR sequence derives from a man aged 18 to 35 in good health. Some clones in this sample may be carry-over from other donors' samples. The sequenced material came from naive CD4+ T cells from PBMCs. The subset denotes: CD45RA+ positively selected. CDR3 sequence (DNA): TGTGCCAGTAGTATGAGGGGACTAGCGGCCTACAATGAGCAGTTCTTC. Translation: CASSMRGLAAYNEQFF.